The 21 T cell receptor beta chains below come from one sample, sequenced in a study of post-analysis software for immune sequencing data. The study, taken as a whole, reports: TRBV5-6, TRBV5-1 and TRBV20-1 were among roughly five TRBV segments more frequent in patients than controls.

For these TCRs, the target antigens are not known. Unique molecular identifiers featured in each of the TCR beta cDNA libraries. MiXCR, applied by TCRdb to the PCR reads, yields one record per CDR3 protein. The repertoire holds about 810,000 distinct CDR3 sequences, approximately 50% seen once, with roughly 4.4% in the top ten. Material for sequencing was blood. These receptors were collected from a girl aged 5-17 years with multiple sclerosis.

The chain carries TRBV5-1 and TRBJ2-1; D is possibly TRBD1 (5 bases). The DNA end favors TRBJ2-7, so the J call may be wrong. This CDR3 contains 13 residues. Germline V gene lookup returns CDR1 SGHRS and CDR2 YFSETQ. The chain's CDR3 is CASSQDGQIEQYF. The CDR3 nucleotides are TGCGCCAGCAGCCAGGACGGACAAATCGAGCAGTACTTC.

The rearrangement joins TRBV10-1 to TRBJ2-7, with 10 bases that match TRBD1. The CDR3 spans 13 residues. The trim removed 7 bases at V and 5 bases at J, leaving 5 bases unmatched. From germline, CDR1 is WNHNN and CDR2 SYGVQD (reference sequence). CDR3 DNA sequence: TGCGCCAGCACCAGGGACAGGGGCCACGAGCAGTACTTC. Protein sequence: CASTRDRGHEQYF.

The rearrangement links TRBV7-2 to TRBJ2-3, with 7 bases lining up with TRBD2. V lost 2 bases and J lost 1; bases outside the gene matches: 9. The CDR3 covers 17 residues. Germline CDR1 is SGHTA and CDR2 is FQGNSA. The CDR3 reads CASSLSGGGRGTDTQYF. CDR3 bases: TGTGCCAGCAGCTTATCGGGCGGTGGGAGGGGCACAGATACGCAGTATTTT.

This rearrangement joins TRBV9 to TRBJ2-5; D may be TRBD1 or TRBD2 (6 bases each). CDR1 is SGDLS, CDR2 YYNGEE, per germline. The CDR3 spans 13 residues. The V gene lost 7 bases and the J gene lost 0 bases, with 10 bases spanning the gap. The CDR3, as DNA: TGTGCCAGCCGGCGGGACAACCAAGAGACCCAGTACTTC. Its translation is CASRRDNQETQYF.

This clonotype was seen only a few times. The V gene is TRBV4-2, the J gene TRBJ2-1, with a possible D match to TRBD2 (6 bases). The CDR3 consists of 13 residues. Trimming left V 3 bases short and J 10 bases short, with 13 bases between. CDR1 is LGHNA, CDR2 YNFKEQ, per germline. Here the CDR3 reads CASSQGGLPEQFF. The CDR3 DNA reads as TGTGCCAGCAGCCAGGGAGGACTACCGGAGCAGTTCTTC.

The gene calls are TRBV29-1 and TRBJ1-2; a weak D match, TRBD1 (5 bases). This CDR3 region has 14 residues. The germline V gene encodes CDR1 SQVTM and CDR2 ANQGSEA. The V end lost 3 bases, the J end lost 4 bases, and 15 bases lay between the germline ends. The CDR3 nucleotides read TGCAGCGTTGATTGGTCAGGGTTTACCTATGGCTACACCTTC. It specifies CSVDWSGFTYGYTF. Combining the CDR3 with reference TRBV29-1 and TRBJ1-2 gives the whole variable domain SAVISQKPSRDICQRGTSLTIQCQVDSQVTMMFWYRQQPGQSLTLIATANQGSEATYESGFVIDKFPISRPNLTFSTLTVSNMSPEDSSIYLCSVDWSGFTYGYTFGSGTRLTVV.

The chain combines TRBV20-1 with TRBJ2-5, with 11 bases lining up with TRBD2. The CDR3 spans 14 residues. The germline V gene has CDR1 DFQATT and CDR2 SNEGSKA (reference sequence). The junction had 5 bases not matched to a gene; V was cut back by 6 bases and J by 2 bases. CDR3: CSAPRLAGQETQYF. The CDR3, as DNA: TGCAGTGCGCCTAGACTAGCGGGACAAGAGACCCAGTACTTC.

This sequence joins TRBV7-2 and TRBJ1-2; 8 bases match TRBD1. Germline CDR1 is SGHTA and CDR2 is FQGNSA. This CDR3 spans 14 amino acids. Trimming removed 5 bases from V and 8 bases from J; junction bases left unmatched: 10. This CDR3 reads CASSGQGGRKGYTF. The CDR3 coding sequence is TGTGCCAGCAGCGGACAGGGCGGACGTAAGGGCTACACCTTC.

This clonotype was observed a few times. The chain joins TRBV27 to TRBJ1-2; D might be TRBD1 (6 bases). The CDR3 length is 15 residues. Trimming cost V 6 bases and J 4 bases, with 18 bases left between them. The germline V gene encodes CDR1 MNHEY and CDR2 SMNVEV (reference sequence). The CDR3 nucleotides are TGTGCCAGCAGCTCTGACCCCAGGGGTAGCTATGGCTACACCTTC. It yields the protein CASSSDPRGSYGYTF.

This clonotype was counted a few times. The genes are TRBV12-3 or TRBV12-4 and TRBJ2-1; a weak D match, TRBD2 (7 bases). The CDR3 runs 15 residues. Trimming took off 2 bases at V and 5 bases at J, with 13 bases between the two ends. The CDR3 bases are TGTGCCAGCAGTTTAATGGGGGGGCCGAACAATGAGCAGTTCTTC. This encodes CASSLMGGPNNEQFF.

This clonotype was seen a handful of times. This CDR3 is CASSLPWTGGETQYF. The CDR3 region has the DNA TGTGCCAGCAGCTTACCCTGGACGGGTGGAGAGACCCAGTACTTC. This chain joins TRBV11-2 and TRBJ2-5; unclear D gene. V was shortened by 2 bases and J by 4 bases, with 14 bases between the two germline ends. Germline V lookup: CDR1 SGHAT, CDR2 FQNNGV. This CDR3 contains 15 residues.

This clonotype was seen more than once but under ten times. The chain uses TRBV4-1 and TRBJ2-3; 14 positions match TRBD2. From germline, CDR1 is MGHRA and CDR2 YSYEKL. The junction had 5 bases not matched to a gene; V was cut back by 0 bases and J by 3 bases. The CDR3 has 18 amino acids. The CDR3 spells CASSQDSGLAGGTDTQYF. For the CDR3, the DNA is TGCGCCAGCAGCCAAGATTCCGGACTAGCGGGGGGTACAGATACGCAGTATTTT.

V usage is TRBV29-1 and J usage is TRBJ2-1; D uncertain. V was shortened by 3 bases and J by 2 bases, with 8 bases between the two germline ends. This CDR3 comprises 13 residues. Germline-derived CDR1 and CDR2 are SQVTM and ANQGSEA. The CDR3 loop is CSVDETTYNEQFF. The CDR3 nucleotides read TGCAGCGTTGATGAGACGACCTACAATGAGCAGTTCTTC.

This chain links TRBV5-1 with TRBJ2-5; TRBD1 might be the D (6 bases). The J call may be mistaken, given a closer DNA end match to TRBJ2-7. CDR3 length: 12 residues. The V gene's germline CDR1 is SGHRS and CDR2 YFSETQ. The CDR3 here is CASRPEGDEQYF. CDR3 nucleotide sequence: TGCGCCAGCCGACCTGAGGGGGACGAGCAGTACTTC.

Only a few counts were recorded for this clonotype. The V gene is TRBV7-9, the J gene TRBJ1-2; D not certain. Germline CDR1 is SEHNR and CDR2 is FQNEAQ (reference sequence). Trimming removed 1 base from V and 10 bases from J, with 10 bases in between. The CDR3 has 12 residues. The DNA for the CDR3 is TGTGCCAGCAGCTTAGGTTCAGCCCCCTACACCTTC. The encoded protein is CASSLGSAPYTF.

The rearrangement links TRBV27 to TRBJ2-5; possibly TRBD1 for D (5 bases). The CDR3 contains 15 residues. Germline-derived CDR1 and CDR2 are MNHEY and SMNVEV (reference sequence). V lost 1 base and J 1 base, leaving 10 bases between the germline ends. The CDR3 region is CASSLYAGIQETQYF. In DNA, the CDR3 is TGTGCCAGCAGTTTATATGCAGGGATCCAAGAGACCCAGTACTTC.

This clonotype was observed a single time. The chain has TRBV11-2 and TRBJ2-7; tentatively, D is TRBD1 (6 bases). Looked up from germline, CDR1 is SGHAT and CDR2 is FQNNGV. The CDR3 runs 14 residues. Trimming removed 7 bases from V and 2 bases from J, with 15 bases in between. CDR3 DNA: TGTGCCAGCACCCCAGGGGCTGGCACCTACGAGCAGTACTTC. Its translation: CASTPGAGTYEQYF.

This clonotype was picked up a small number of times. The CDR3 DNA is TGTGCCAGCAGTCTCCGGACTAGCGGGAGAATTGAGCAGTTCTTC. This encodes CASSLRTSGRIEQFF. The genes are TRBV27 and TRBJ2-1, with 13 bases identical to TRBD2. This CDR3 has 15 residues. The V gene end was trimmed by 5 bases and the J gene end by 9 bases; junction bases not matched to a gene: 7. From germline, CDR1 is MNHEY and CDR2 SMNVEV (reference sequence).

This clonotype appeared a few times. V and J are TRBV21-1 and TRBJ1-2; the table's D call of TRBD1 was not tested on the DNA. TRBV21-1 is an annotated pseudogene. This CDR3 has 17 amino acids. As DNA, the CDR3 is TGTGCCAGCAGCAAAGCCTTCTCACAGGGAGCTAACTATGGCTACACCTTC. It codes for CASSKAFSQGANYGYTF.

This clonotype is a singleton in its sample. The rearrangement uses TRBV29-1 and TRBJ2-1, with TRBD2 identical over 7 bases. Germline V gene sequence: CDR1 SQVTM, CDR2 ANQGSEA. J was trimmed by 1 base and V by 4 bases; bases with no gene match: 10. The CDR3 loop spans 16 amino acids. CDR3 sequence reads: CSVAYRGVGSYNEQFF. The DNA of the CDR3 is TGCAGCGTTGCGTATCGGGGGGTTGGGTCCTACAATGAGCAGTTCTTC.

The V and J genes are TRBV7-9 and TRBJ1-2; unclear D gene. Trimming cost V 1 base and J 3 bases, with 15 bases left between them. This CDR3 is 16 amino acids long. The V gene's germline CDR1 is SEHNR and CDR2 FQNEAQ (reference sequence). This chain's CDR3 is CASSLGPARGDYGYTF. The CDR3 DNA reads TGTGCCAGCAGCTTAGGCCCCGCCCGCGGAGACTATGGCTACACCTTC.